This T cell receptor (beta chain) was recovered during a study of T cell repertoires in cytomegalovirus infection (dated by TCRdb to the late 2010s). Study-level background: The peptide stimulations were aimed at well-studied HLA-B-restricted epitopes as well as recently identified HLA-C-restricted CMV epitopes, whose presentation resists viral immunomodulation. Because public TCR beta signatures pointed to carriage of CMV infection together with the matching HLA type, the HLA type of each donor mattered for the analysis.

What the treatment or condition label conveys for this sample: in vitro stimulation with specific CMV peptide epitopes to enrich CMV-specific T cells. The sample was run on an Illumina HiSeq 1500. The raw public reads went through TCRdb reprocessing: fastp at Q25, MiXCR clone calling, in-frame beta chains kept. All rows with the same CDR3 protein become a single entry with the most common DNA and genes. The sample yields approximately 1,000,000 distinct CDR3 sequences; more than 25% were counted once. Clones ranked in the top ten supply around an eighth of the sample. What the research found in general, with its limitations: In both this cohort and an independent approximately 350-donor cohort, the cumulative frequency of public TCR beta family members distinguished carriers of CMV infection plus the relevant HLA type. In the ex vivo response, HLA-C-restricted CMV-specific TCR beta clonotypes were dominant, and in two of eight donors the single most frequent clonotype came from this HLA-C-restricted group.

Reading from cysteine to phenylalanine, the CDR3 counts 17 amino acids. The sequence is cut down to CDR3 DNA, 51 bases in frame from base 1. For CDR1 and CDR2, the germline V gene (reference sequence) lists SGHNT and YYREEE. From V the trimming removes 5 bases and from J it removes 6 bases, while the gene matches leave 15 bases of the junction unaccounted for. With regard to this clonotype: It lacks a known antigen. Per-nucleotide qualities are absent, and no much larger clonotype sits a single base away.

The receptor chain draws on TRBV5-4 and TRBJ2-2, with 8 central nucleotides matching TRBD2. The clonotype comes from a human donor in good health (CMV status not recorded). Some clones in this sample may be carry-over from other donors' samples. This sample comprised cultured CD8+ T cells from PBMCs, obtained from culture after CMV antigen stimulation. The CDR3 here reads CASSPGTSGHSPGELFF. The sequenced DNA: TGTGCCAGCAGTCCCGGAACTAGCGGACACAGCCCCGGGGAGCTGTTTTTT.